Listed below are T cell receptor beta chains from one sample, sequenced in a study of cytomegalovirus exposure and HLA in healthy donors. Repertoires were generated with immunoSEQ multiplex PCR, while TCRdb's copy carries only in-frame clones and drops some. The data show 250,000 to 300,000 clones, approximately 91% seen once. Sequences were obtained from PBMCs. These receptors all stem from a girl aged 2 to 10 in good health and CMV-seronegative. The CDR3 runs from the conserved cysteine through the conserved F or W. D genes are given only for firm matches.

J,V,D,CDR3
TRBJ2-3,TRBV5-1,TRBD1,CASSLGQGALFTDTQYF
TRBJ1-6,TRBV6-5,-,CASSYTDSPLHF
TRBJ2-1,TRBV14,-,CASSHYGSYNEQFF
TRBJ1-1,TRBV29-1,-,CSVEDRGHTEAFF
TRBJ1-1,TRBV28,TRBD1,CASSWAGQSRGTEAFF
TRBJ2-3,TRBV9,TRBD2,CASSEHSGGGTDTQYF
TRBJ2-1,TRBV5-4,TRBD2,CASSRGLAGGTNEQFF
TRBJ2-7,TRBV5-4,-,CASSSVVAGSWEQYF
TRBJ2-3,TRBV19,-,CASSMMGAPDTDTQYF
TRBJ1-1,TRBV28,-,CASSLRRTEAFF
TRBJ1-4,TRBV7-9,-,CASTPGEGLGEKLFF
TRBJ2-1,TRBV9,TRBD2,CASSPRSALAGGPLSYNEQFF
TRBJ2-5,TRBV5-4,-,CASSLVAETQYF
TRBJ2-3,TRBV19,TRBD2,CASSSPSGGASYTDTQYF
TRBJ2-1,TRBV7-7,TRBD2,CASSLLAGGGNEQFF
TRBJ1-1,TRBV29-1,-,CSVAWAHTEAFF
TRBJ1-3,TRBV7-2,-,CASSPVSGNTIYF
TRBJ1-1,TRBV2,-,CASSEFLRDTEAFF
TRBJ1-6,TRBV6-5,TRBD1,CASRPGTEGSPLHF
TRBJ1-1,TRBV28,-,CASTHADTRNTEAFF
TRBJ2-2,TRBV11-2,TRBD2,CASSLEGGVTGELFF
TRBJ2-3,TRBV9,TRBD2,CASSTAGSTDTQYF
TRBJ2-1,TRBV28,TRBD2,CASSSSGGAYNEQFF
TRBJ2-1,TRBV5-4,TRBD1,CASSLGDRKLNNEQFF
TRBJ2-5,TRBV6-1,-,CASSESQGGFGETQYF
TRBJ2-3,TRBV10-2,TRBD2,CASSEWRAGAARGDTQYF
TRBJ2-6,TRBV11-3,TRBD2,CASSLGLAGVAGANVLTF
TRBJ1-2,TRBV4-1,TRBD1,CASSQGKQGASGYTF
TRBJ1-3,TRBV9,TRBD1,CASSGKTGGQDTIYF
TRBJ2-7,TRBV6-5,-,CASANQADDYEQYF
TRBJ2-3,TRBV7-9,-,CASSHGDTQYF
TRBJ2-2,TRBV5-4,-,CASSLSSPANTGELFF
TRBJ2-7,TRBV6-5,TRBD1,CASSRDRVHEQYF
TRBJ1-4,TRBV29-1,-,CSVERRVDQKLFF
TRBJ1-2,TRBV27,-,CASSSSRWAGYGYTF
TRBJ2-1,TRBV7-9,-,CASSPEEGFYNEQFF
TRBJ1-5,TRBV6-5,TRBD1,CASSSTGSSLNQPQHF
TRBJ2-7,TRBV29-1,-,CSVEGAGPYEQYF
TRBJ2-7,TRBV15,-,CATSRVQGPVSYEQYF
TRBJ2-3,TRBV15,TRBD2,CATSRDRQREVPGGQYF
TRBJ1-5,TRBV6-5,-,CASSLPRGSNQPQHF
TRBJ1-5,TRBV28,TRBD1,CASSGARGTGRQPQHF
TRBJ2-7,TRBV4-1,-,CASSPVWGPYEQYF
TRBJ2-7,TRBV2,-,CASSGDFLRPLQYF
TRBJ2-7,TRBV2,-,CASKEGQNYEQYF
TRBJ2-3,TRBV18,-,CASSPLAETRGTDTQYF
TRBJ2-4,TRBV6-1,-,CASSESDTTNIQYF
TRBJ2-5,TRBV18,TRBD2,CASSPQPPGMAGGPYF
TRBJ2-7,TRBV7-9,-,CASSPRGQGTPEQYF
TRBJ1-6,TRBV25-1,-,CASRGGLGSPLHF
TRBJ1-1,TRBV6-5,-,CASRSPRGKNTEAFF
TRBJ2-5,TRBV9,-,CASSVVSGETQYF
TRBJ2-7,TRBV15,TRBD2,CATSTSGNPYEQYF